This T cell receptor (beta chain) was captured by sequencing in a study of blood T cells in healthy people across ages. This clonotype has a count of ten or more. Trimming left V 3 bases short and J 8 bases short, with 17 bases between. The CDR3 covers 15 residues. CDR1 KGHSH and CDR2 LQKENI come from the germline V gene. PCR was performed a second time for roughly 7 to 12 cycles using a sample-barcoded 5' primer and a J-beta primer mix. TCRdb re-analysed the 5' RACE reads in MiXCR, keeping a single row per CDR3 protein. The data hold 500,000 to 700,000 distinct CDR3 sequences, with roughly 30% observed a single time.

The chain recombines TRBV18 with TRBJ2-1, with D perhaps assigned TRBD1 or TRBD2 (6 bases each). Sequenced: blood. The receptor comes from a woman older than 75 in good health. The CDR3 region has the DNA TGTGCCAGCTCACCTACCCGGGGGCGCAACGATGAGCAGTTCTTC. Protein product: CASSPTRGRNDEQFF.